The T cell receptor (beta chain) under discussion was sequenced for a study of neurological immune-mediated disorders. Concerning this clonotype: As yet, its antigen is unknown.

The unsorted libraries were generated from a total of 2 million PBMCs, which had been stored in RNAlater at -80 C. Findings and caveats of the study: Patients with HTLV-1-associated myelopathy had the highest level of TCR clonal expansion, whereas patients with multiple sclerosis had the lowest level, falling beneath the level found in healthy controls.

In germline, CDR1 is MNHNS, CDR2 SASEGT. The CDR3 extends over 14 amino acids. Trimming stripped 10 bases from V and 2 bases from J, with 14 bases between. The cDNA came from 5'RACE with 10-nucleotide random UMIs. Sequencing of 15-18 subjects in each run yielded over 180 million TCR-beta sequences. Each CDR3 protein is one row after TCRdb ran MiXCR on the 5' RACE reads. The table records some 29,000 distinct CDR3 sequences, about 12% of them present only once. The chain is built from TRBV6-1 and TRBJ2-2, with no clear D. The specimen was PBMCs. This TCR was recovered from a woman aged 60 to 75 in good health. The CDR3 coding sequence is TGTGCCACACCAATGAAGGCTAACACCGGGGAGCTGTTTTTT. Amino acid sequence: CATPMKANTGELFF.